This T cell receptor (beta chain) was captured by sequencing in a study of T cells in localized non-small cell lung cancer. Measured with immunoSEQ multiplex PCR; TCRdb has only the in-frame clones, and not every one. The table shows tens of thousands of clones, with roughly nine tenths occurring only once. The CDR3 sequence is 17 residues long. Germline lookup yields CDR1 LNHDA and CDR2 SQIVND (reference sequence). Trimming removed 1 base at V and 4 bases at J, with 14 bases between. Broader study findings: Adjacent lung was found to contain a median around 58 of the top 100 tumor clones. Prolonged overall survival went with higher T cell density in the blood.

Comment on this clone: Antigen: not known.

This clonotype was sampled from a female donor over 55 with stage I lung adenocarcinoma. The sample consisted of peripheral blood, taken before any cancer treatment. The chain is built from TRBV19 and TRBJ2-6; unclear D gene. CDR3 sequence (DNA): TGTGCCAGTAGTATAGGCAGGCTTTATTACGGGGCCAACGTCCTGACTTTC. It encodes CASSIGRLYYGANVLTF.